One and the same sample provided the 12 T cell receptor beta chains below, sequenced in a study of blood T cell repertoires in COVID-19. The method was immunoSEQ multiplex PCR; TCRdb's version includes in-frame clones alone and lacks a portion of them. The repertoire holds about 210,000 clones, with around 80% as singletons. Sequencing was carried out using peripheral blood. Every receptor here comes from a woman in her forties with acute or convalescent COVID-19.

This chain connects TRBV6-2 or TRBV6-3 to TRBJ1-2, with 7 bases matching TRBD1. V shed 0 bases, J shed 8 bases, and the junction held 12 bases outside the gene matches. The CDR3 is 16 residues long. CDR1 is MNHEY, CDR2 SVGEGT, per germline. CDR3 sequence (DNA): TGTGCCAGCAGTTACTCGGCCCGACAGGGCCAGGGAGGCTACACCTTC. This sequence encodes CASSYSARQGQGGYTF.

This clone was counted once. This chain's CDR3 is CASSPNLPRSSRNEQFF. CDR3 in DNA: TGTGCCAGCTCACCGAATCTACCTAGGTCCAGTAGAAATGAGCAGTTCTTC. The chain couples TRBV18 to TRBJ2-1, with unresolved D. Germline V gene lookup returns CDR1 KGHSH and CDR2 LQKENI. With 3 bases removed from V and 7 bases from J, the gap between germline ends came to 22 bases. The CDR3 covers 17 residues.

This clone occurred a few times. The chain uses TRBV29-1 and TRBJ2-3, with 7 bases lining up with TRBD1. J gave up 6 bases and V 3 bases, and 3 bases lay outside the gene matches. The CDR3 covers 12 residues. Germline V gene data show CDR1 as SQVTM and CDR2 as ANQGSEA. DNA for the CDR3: TGCAGCGTTGATGACAGGGATGATACGCAGTATTTT. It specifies CSVDDRDDTQYF.

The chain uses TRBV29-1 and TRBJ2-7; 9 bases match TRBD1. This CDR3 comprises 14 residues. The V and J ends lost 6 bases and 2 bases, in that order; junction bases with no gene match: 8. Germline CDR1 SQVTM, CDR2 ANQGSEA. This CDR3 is CSVDSGTGTYEQYF. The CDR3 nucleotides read TGCAGCGTGGACTCCGGGACAGGGACCTACGAGCAGTACTTC.

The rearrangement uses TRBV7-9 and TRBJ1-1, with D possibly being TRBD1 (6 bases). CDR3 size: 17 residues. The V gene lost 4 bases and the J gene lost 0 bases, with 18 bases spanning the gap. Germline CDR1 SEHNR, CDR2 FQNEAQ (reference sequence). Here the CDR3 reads CASSSTRQGYMNTEAFF. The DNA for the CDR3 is TGTGCCAGCAGCTCAACTAGGCAGGGGTATATGAACACTGAAGCTTTCTTT.

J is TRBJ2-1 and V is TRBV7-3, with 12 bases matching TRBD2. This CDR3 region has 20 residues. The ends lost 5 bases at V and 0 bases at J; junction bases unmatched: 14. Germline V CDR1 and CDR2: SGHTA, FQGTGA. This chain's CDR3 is CASSPRHGGLAGSSYNEQFF. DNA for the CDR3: TGTGCCAGCAGCCCGAGGCACGGAGGACTAGCGGGGAGCTCCTACAATGAGCAGTTCTTC.

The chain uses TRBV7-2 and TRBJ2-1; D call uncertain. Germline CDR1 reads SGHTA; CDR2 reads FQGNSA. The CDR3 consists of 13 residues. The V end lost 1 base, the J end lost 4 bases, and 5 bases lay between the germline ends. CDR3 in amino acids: CASSLGQYNEQFF. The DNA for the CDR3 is TGTGCCAGCAGCTTAGGGCAGTACAATGAGCAGTTCTTC.

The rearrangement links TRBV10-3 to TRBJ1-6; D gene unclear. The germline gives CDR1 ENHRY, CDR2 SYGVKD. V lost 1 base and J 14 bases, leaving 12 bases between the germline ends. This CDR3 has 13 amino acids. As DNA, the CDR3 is TGTGCCATCAGTGAGTTTCTTGAAGAGGCCCTCCACTTT. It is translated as CAISEFLEEALHF.

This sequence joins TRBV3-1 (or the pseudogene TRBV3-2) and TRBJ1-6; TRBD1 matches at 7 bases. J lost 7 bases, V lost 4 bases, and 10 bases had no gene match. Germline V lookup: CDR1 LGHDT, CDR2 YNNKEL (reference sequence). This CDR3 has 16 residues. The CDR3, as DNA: TGTGCCAGCAGCCCGGCGAGGGGGCGCGGGAATTCACCCCTCCACTTT. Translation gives CASSPARGRGNSPLHF.

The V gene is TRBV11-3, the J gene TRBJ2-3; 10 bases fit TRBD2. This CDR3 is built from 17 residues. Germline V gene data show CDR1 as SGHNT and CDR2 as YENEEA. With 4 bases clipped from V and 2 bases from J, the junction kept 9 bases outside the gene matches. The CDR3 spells CASSSPTSGDTTDTQYF. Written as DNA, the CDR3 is TGTGCCAGCAGCTCCCCCACTAGCGGGGATACCACAGATACGCAGTATTTT.

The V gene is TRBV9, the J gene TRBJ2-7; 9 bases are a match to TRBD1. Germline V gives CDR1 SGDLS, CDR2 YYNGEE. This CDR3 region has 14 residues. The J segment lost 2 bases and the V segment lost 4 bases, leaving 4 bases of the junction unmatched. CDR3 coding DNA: TGTGCCAGCAGCCTTGGACAGGGGCCCTACGAGCAGTACTTC. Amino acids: CASSLGQGPYEQYF.

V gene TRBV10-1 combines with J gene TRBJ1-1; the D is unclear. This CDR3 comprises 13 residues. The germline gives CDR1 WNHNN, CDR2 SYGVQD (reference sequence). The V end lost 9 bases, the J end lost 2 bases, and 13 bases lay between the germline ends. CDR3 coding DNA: TGCGCCAGTAGGAGGAACTCAAACACTGAAGCTTTCTTT. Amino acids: CASRRNSNTEAFF.